Listed below are T cell receptor beta chains from one sample, sequenced in a study of graft-versus-host responses after intestinal transplantation. Assay: immunoSEQ multiplex PCR; the TCRdb copy retains only in-frame clones and omits some. The sample includes 40,000 to 45,000 clones, around 95% of them seen just once. Antigen specificity for these receptors is unknown. The sequenced sample was unstimulated CD8+ T cells sorted from spleen or lymph node cells, obtained before transplant. All receptors derive from a human donor who was the organ donor for an intestinal transplant. The CDR3 runs from the conserved cysteine through the conserved F or W. Fields, in order: clone size, J gene, D gene, V gene, CDR3 DNA, CDR3 protein. D genes are given only for firm matches. Size is stated for part of the rows, as once, few or many counts, or as a class when the clone is expanded.

.	TRBJ1-1	.	TRBV7-6	TGTGCCAGCAGCTTAGCGCCCAGTGGCCGGGCTTTCTTT	CASSLAPSGRAFF
once	TRBJ1-2	TRBD1	TRBV5-6	TGTGCCAGCAGCTCGGACAGGGGGAACTATGGCTACACCTTC	CASSSDRGNYGYTF
.	TRBJ2-7	TRBD2	TRBV27	TGTGCCAGCAGACCTGGACTAGTCCAATCCGAGCAGTACTTC	CASRPGLVQSEQYF
few	TRBJ2-2	.	TRBV19	TGTGCCAGTAGTTGGGGCACCGGGGAGCTGTTTTTT	CASSWGTGELFF
.	TRBJ1-2	.	TRBV6-5	TGTGCCAGCAGTTCGGGGCTCTTCAGACGCGGAGGCTACACCTTC	CASSSGLFRRGGYTF
.	TRBJ2-7	.	TRBV6-5	TGTGCCAGCAGTTATGAAGGCGGGTGGAACGAGCAGTACTTC	CASSYEGGWNEQYF
.	TRBJ2-3	TRBD1	TRBV9	TGTGCCAGCAGTGCAACAGGGGAAGATACGCAGTATTTT	CASSATGEDTQYF
.	TRBJ2-1	.	TRBV11-2	TGTGCCAGCAGCTTAGAGGGGGAAGGGAGTCCGCTCCCGCAGTTCTTC	CASSLEGEGSPLPQFF
.	TRBJ2-1	.	TRBV12-5	TGTGCTAGTCCGCACAGCCGGAATGAGCAGTTCTTC	CASPHSRNEQFF
.	TRBJ1-2	.	TRBV11-2	TGTGCCAGCAGCTTAGCCCGGGGGGTGCTTAACTATGGCTACACCTTC	CASSLARGVLNYGYTF
.	TRBJ2-7	TRBD1	TRBV4-1	TGCGCCAGCAGCCTAGGACAGGGGAGGGCCTACGAGCAGTACTTC	CASSLGQGRAYEQYF
.	TRBJ2-3	.	TRBV19	TGTGCCAGTAGTGCGCAGGGGAGCCGCACAGATACGCAGTATTTT	CASSAQGSRTDTQYF
.	TRBJ2-5	.	TRBV28	TGTGCCAGCAGTACTATCTACCGGGACATTTTCCGCCAAGAGACCCAGTACTTC	CASSTIYRDIFRQETQYF
.	TRBJ2-3	.	TRBV11-2	TGTGCCAGCAGCTTTATCTCGGGGGATGGCACAGATACGCAGTATTTT	CASSFISGDGTDTQYF
.	TRBJ1-1	.	TRBV4-3	TGCGCCAGCAGCCAAGAATTGGTGAGACAGGCTGAAGCTTTCTTT	CASSQELVRQAEAFF
.	TRBJ2-5	.	TRBV5-3	TGTGCCAGAAGCGCAGGGGGGCCAATCCAAGAGACCCAGTACTTC	CARSAGGPIQETQYF
.	TRBJ1-5	.	TRBV5-5	TGTGCCAGCAGCCGGGACGGGGGCAATCAGCCCCAGCATTTT	CASSRDGGNQPQHF
once	TRBJ2-3	.	TRBV30	TGTGCCTGGAGCCTGGCCTGGCCTGGTGATACGCAGTATTTT	CAWSLAWPGDTQYF
.	TRBJ2-1	TRBD2	TRBV7-3	TGTGCCAGCAGCGCCAGTAGCCCGGCTAGCGGCTACAATGAGCAGTTCTTC	CASSASSPASGYNEQFF
.	TRBJ2-3	.	TRBV6-6	TGTGCCAGCAGGGGCAGGTATTACACAGATACGCAGTATTTT	CASRGRYYTDTQYF
.	TRBJ2-3	.	TRBV7-9	TGTGCCAGCAGCCCCCAAGGGGATACGCAGTATTTT	CASSPQGDTQYF
.	TRBJ1-1	.	TRBV19	TGTGCCAGTTCAGAGGGGCAGGGCACTGAAGCTTTCTTT	CASSEGQGTEAFF
.	TRBJ1-4	TRBD1	TRBV4-2	TGTGCCAGCAGCCAAGAGCGACAGGGACCTGAAAAACTGTTTTTT	CASSQERQGPEKLFF
.	TRBJ2-5	.	TRBV30	TGTGCCTGGAGTACAGACTCCGGAGGGTGGGAGACCCAGTACTTC	CAWSTDSGGWETQYF
.	TRBJ2-1	.	TRBV11-2	TGTGCCAGCAGCTTAGCCAGGTGGCTTTACAATGAGCAGTTCTTC	CASSLARWLYNEQFF
.	TRBJ2-3	.	TRBV7-9	TGTGCCAGCAGTCCCCCCCGGTCAGGGGATACGCAGTATTTT	CASSPPRSGDTQYF
.	TRBJ2-2	TRBD1	TRBV27	TGTGCCAGCGGAAACTCCGGGACAGGGGTCACCGGGGAGCTGTTTTTT	CASGNSGTGVTGELFF
.	TRBJ2-5	TRBD1	TRBV9	TGTGCCAGCAGCGTAGGCGGGACAGGCCAAGAGACCCAGTACTTC	CASSVGGTGQETQYF
.	TRBJ2-1	.	TRBV7-9	TGTGCCAGCAGCTTAGGGGTTCGCGGGGAAATATCCTACAATGAGCAGTTCTTC	CASSLGVRGEISYNEQFF
.	TRBJ1-1	.	TRBV6-1	TGTGCCAGCAGAGATCGAGGGACTGAAGCTTTCTTT	CASRDRGTEAFF
.	TRBJ2-7	.	TRBV27	TGTGCCAGCAGTCTCTCTTGGGGGGCAACCTCCTACGAGCAGTACTTC	CASSLSWGATSYEQYF
.	TRBJ2-7	.	TRBV10-3	TGTGCCATCAGGGGCCTCAGCTCCTACGAGCAGTACTTC	CAIRGLSSYEQYF
.	TRBJ2-6	.	TRBV5-1	TGCGCCAGCAGCTTGGCAGCATTCTCTGGGGCCAACGTCCTGACTTTC	CASSLAAFSGANVLTF
.	TRBJ1-3	.	TRBV5-4	TGTGCCAGCAGCTTGGTGGGACCTGGAAACACCATATATTTT	CASSLVGPGNTIYF
.	TRBJ2-6	.	TRBV19	TGTGCCAGTAGCCTTTGGGGGGCCGGGTCCGGGAGCTCTGGGGCCAACGTCCTGACTTTC	CASSLWGAGSGSSGANVLTF
.	TRBJ2-1	.	TRBV30	TGTGCCTGGAGTTTCCTGGGGGGGGGCCGGAATGAGCAGTTCTTC	CAWSFLGGGRNEQFF
once	TRBJ1-1	.	TRBV4-1	TGCGCCAGCAGCCTGGTCGACATGAACACTGAAGCTTTCTTT	CASSLVDMNTEAFF
.	TRBJ1-4	.	TRBV6-1	TGTGCCAGCGGGCTAACTGGGTTAAGTGAAAAACTGTTTTTT	CASGLTGLSEKLFF
.	TRBJ2-4	.	TRBV4-3	TGCGCCAGCAGCCAAGCTAAGGTTTTACAAGCCAAAAACATTCAGTACTTC	CASSQAKVLQAKNIQYF
.	TRBJ2-6	.	TRBV4-3	TGCGCCAGCAGCCAAGACCGCGGCTCTGGGGCCAACGTCCTGACTTTC	CASSQDRGSGANVLTF
.	TRBJ2-1	TRBD2	TRBV6-5	TGTGCCAGCAGCGCGACTAGCGGCTACAATGAGCAGTTCTTC	CASSATSGYNEQFF
.	TRBJ2-1	.	TRBV7-2	TGTGCCAGCAGCTTAGGAGGGGGGGCCGTCGTGGAGCAGTTCTTC	CASSLGGGAVVEQFF
.	TRBJ2-5	TRBD1	TRBV5-1	TGCGCCAGCAGCTCAGGGGGCCGGCAAGAGACCCAGTACTTC	CASSSGGRQETQYF
.	TRBJ2-7	.	TRBV6-5	TGTGCCAGCAGTTACTCCTTATCTCCGGGCGAGCAGTACTTC	CASSYSLSPGEQYF
.	TRBJ2-3	TRBD1	TRBV7-3	TGTGCCAGCAGCTTATGGTCAGGGGGCGCAGATACGCAGTATTTT	CASSLWSGGADTQYF
once	TRBJ2-1	TRBD2	TRBV7-9	TGTGCCAGCAGCGCCACCGGGGGGTACAATGAGCAGTTCTTC	CASSATGGYNEQFF
.	TRBJ2-2	TRBD2	TRBV4-3	TGCGCCAGCAGCCAAGACATGAGCGGGGGGAACACCGGGGAGCTGTTTTTT	CASSQDMSGGNTGELFF